The clone carrying this TCR beta chain came up a few times. The assay was immunoSEQ multiplex PCR, and TCRdb's table has in-frame clones only and misses some. Among approximately 140,000 clones listed, 84% were seen once. The data derive from a study of blood T cell repertoires in COVID-19. Background on the study: Sites across the United States, Italy and Spain contributed samples from acute and convalescent COVID-19. Sources were T cells, B-cell-depleted T cells, or PBMCs; the material itself was cDNA or gDNA.

Trimming cost V 4 bases and J 4 bases, with 3 bases left between them. The CDR3 runs 11 residues. Sequences were obtained from PBMCs or T cells enriched from blood (not recorded which). The clonotype comes from a man aged 50 or older in a cohort exposed to, infected with or recovered from COVID-19 (not recorded which). The chain uses TRBV5-3 and TRBJ2-1; D gene unclear. TRBV5-3 is an ORF, with its function uncertain. This chain's CDR3 is CARSLYNEQFF. The CDR3 DNA sequence: TGTGCCAGAAGCCTATACAATGAGCAGTTCTTC.